One sample yielded the 18 T cell receptor beta chains listed below, sequenced in a study of shared clonotypes between healthy human individuals. The assay was immunoSEQ multiplex PCR, and TCRdb's table has in-frame clones only and misses some. The sample includes about half a million clones, roughly 78% of them seen just once. Material for sequencing was PBMCs. Receptors originate from a woman aged 35 to 49 in good health. Some clones in this sample may be carry-over from other donors' samples.

This clone showed up just a few times. V and J are TRBV7-9 and TRBJ1-1, with D maybe TRBD1 (5 bases). V lost 4 bases to trimming and J lost 5 bases, with 8 bases between them. Germline lookup yields CDR1 SEHNR and CDR2 FQNEAQ (reference sequence). CDR3 length equals 12 residues. The CDR3 region is CASSYGHTEAFF. In DNA, the CDR3 is TGTGCCAGCAGCTACGGACATACTGAAGCTTTCTTT.

V is TRBV18 and J is TRBJ1-1, with D hard to call. Germline CDR1 and CDR2: KGHSH and LQKENI. V was trimmed by 3 bases and J by 4 bases, leaving 9 bases between them. The CDR3 totals 13 residues. The CDR3 loop is CASSPEVSTEAFF. The DNA for the CDR3 is TGTGCCAGCTCACCCGAGGTAAGCACTGAAGCTTTCTTT.

This clone was counted a few times. This chain joins TRBV28 and TRBJ2-3; no clear D gene. Germline V gene data show CDR1 as MDHEN and CDR2 as SYDVKM. V was cut by 4 bases and J by 8 bases, with 13 bases left in between. The CDR3 contains 13 residues. This CDR3 is CASSSPDTGTQYF. The CDR3 DNA is TGTGCCAGCAGTTCCCCCGACACCGGTACGCAGTATTTT.

The genes are TRBV7-2 and TRBJ1-4, with 8 bases fitting TRBD1. The CDR3 is 15 residues long. V was pared by 3 bases and J by 2 bases, with 2 bases of the junction left unmatched. Germline CDR1 reads SGHTA; CDR2 reads FQGNSA. The CDR3 reads CASSFQGATNEKLFF. CDR3 coding DNA: TGTGCCAGCAGCTTTCAGGGGGCCACTAATGAAAAACTGTTTTTT.

The V call is TRBV7-9, the J call TRBJ2-1, with 7 nucleotides matching TRBD2. The CDR3 has 14 residues. Germline V gives CDR1 SEHNR, CDR2 FQNEAQ (reference sequence). V was clipped by 5 bases and J by 5 bases; unmatched bases: 6. The CDR3 DNA reads as TGTGCCAGCAGCCCCGGGACTATACACAATGAGCAGTTCTTC. Its protein is CASSPGTIHNEQFF. Full variable domain (remainder filled in from reference TRBV7-9 and TRBJ2-1): DTGVSQNPRHKITKRGQNVTFRCDPISEHNRLYWYRQTLGQGPEFLTYFQNEAQLEKSRLLSDRFSAERPKGSFSTLEIQRTEQGDSAMYLCASSPGTIHNEQFFGPGTRLTVL.

The V gene is TRBV4-1, the J gene TRBJ2-1; TRBD2 matches at 7 bases. The CDR3 has 15 amino acids. J lost 7 bases, V lost 9 bases, and 15 bases had no gene match. Germline V CDR1 and CDR2: MGHRA, YSYEKL. The CDR3 here is CASTRGEGRGNEQFF. The DNA of the CDR3 is TGCGCCAGTACCCGGGGGGAGGGCCGAGGGAATGAGCAGTTCTTC.

V gene TRBV7-9 combines with J gene TRBJ2-1; D is ambiguous. This CDR3 has 14 amino acids. Trimming stripped 0 bases from V and 4 bases from J, with 7 bases between. Germline V gene data show CDR1 as SEHNR and CDR2 as FQNEAQ (reference sequence). The CDR3 DNA reads TGTGCCAGCAGCTTAGCGGTTCAGTACAATGAGCAGTTCTTC. Translation gives CASSLAVQYNEQFF.

In regard to this clone: It is likely a read error: a sequence one base away is far more abundant. The chain is built from TRBV5-1 and TRBJ2-1; 10 nucleotides line up with TRBD2. The CDR3 has 18 residues. V lost 6 bases, J lost 8 bases, and 20 bases stayed unmatched. CDR1 SGHRS and CDR2 YFSETQ come from the germline V gene. The CDR3: CASINGASGSHSIYEQFF. The DNA for the CDR3 is TGCGCCAGCATCAATGGGGCTAGCGGGAGCCATTCTATCTATGAGCAGTTCTTC. The full variable domain, its missing parts supplied by reference TRBV5-1 and TRBJ2-1, is KAGVTQTPRYLIKTRGQQVTLSCSPISGHRSVSWYQQTPGQGLQFLFEYFSETQRNKGNFPGRFSGRQFSNSRSEMNVSTLELGDSALYLCASINGASGSHSIYEQFFGPGTRLTVL.

This clone occurred a few times. The chain uses TRBV7-6 and TRBJ2-7, with D unclear. The germline gives CDR1 SGHVS, CDR2 FNYEAQ. V lost 4 bases to trimming and J lost 0 bases, with 13 bases between them. The CDR3 totals 15 residues. The CDR3 loop reads CASSSETANSYEQYF. Here the CDR3 DNA reads TGTGCCAGCAGCTCGGAAACAGCAAACTCCTACGAGCAGTACTTC. Full variable domain (missing parts from reference TRBV7-6 and TRBJ2-7): GAGVSQSPRYKVTKRGQDVALRCDPISGHVSLYWYRQALGQGPEFLTYFNYEAQQDKSGLPNDRFSAERPEGSISTLTIQRTEQRDSAMYRCASSSETANSYEQYFGPGTRLTVT.

V is TRBV7-8 and J is TRBJ2-1; 7 nucleotides align to TRBD2. V lost 5 bases, J lost 5 bases, and 12 bases stayed unmatched. This CDR3 is 16 amino acids long. The germline gives CDR1 SGHVS, CDR2 FQNEAQ. The CDR3 sequence is CASSPISGGLDNEQFF. CDR3 in DNA: TGTGCCAGCAGCCCCATATCGGGAGGCCTGGACAATGAGCAGTTCTTC.

The chain couples TRBV14 to TRBJ2-2, with D unclear. Deletions cut 3 bases from V and 1 base from J, with 12 bases between. CDR3 length: 16 amino acids. The germline V gene encodes CDR1 SGHDN and CDR2 FVKESK. The CDR3 DNA reads as TGTGCCAGCAGCCACCTTGGGCTCCTGAACACCGGGGAGCTGTTTTTT. This gives the protein CASSHLGLLNTGELFF.

This clone was counted once. This likely stems from a read error, as it lies one base from a far larger clone. V gene TRBV19 combines with J gene TRBJ2-1, with TRBD2 matching 9 bases. The CDR3 covers 15 residues. Germline V gene lookup returns CDR1 LNHDA and CDR2 SQIVND (reference sequence). The chain's CDR3 is CAGSPAGLAYNEQFF. The CDR3 DNA follows: TGTGCCGGTAGTCCGGCGGGACTAGCTTACAATGAGCAGTTCTTC.

The chain is built from TRBV23-1 and TRBJ2-1, with D unresolved. TRBV23-1 is an ORF, and what it does is uncertain. There are 16 residues in the CDR3. Trimming removed 3 bases at V and 4 bases at J, with 16 bases between. CDR3 sequence (DNA): TGCGCCAGCAGTCAGGGCAGCGACACCCTTTACAATGAGCAGTTCTTC. Its translation: CASSQGSDTLYNEQFF.

The rearrangement uses TRBV6-5 and TRBJ2-4; D gene unclear. Germline V gene data show CDR1 as MNHEY and CDR2 as SVGAGI. CDR3 length equals 13 residues. V lost 11 bases and J 0 bases, leaving 11 bases between the germline ends. The CDR3 region is CASRDLAKNIQYF. Written as DNA, the CDR3 is TGTGCCTCCCGTGACCTAGCCAAAAACATTCAGTACTTC.

V is TRBV6-6 and J is TRBJ1-2, with 8 bases identical to TRBD1. Germline CDR1 MNHNY, CDR2 SVGAGI (reference sequence). The V gene end was trimmed by 6 bases and the J gene end by 4 bases; junction bases not matched to a gene: 10. CDR3 size: 15 residues. CDR3 loop: CASSQDRARVYGYTF. The CDR3 bases are TGTGCCAGCAGCCAGGACAGGGCGAGGGTCTATGGCTACACCTTC.

The chain employs TRBV10-3 and TRBJ2-6; no clear D gene. V dropped 3 bases and J dropped 0 bases, with 6 bases sitting between them. This CDR3 spans 15 amino acids. CDR1 and CDR2 (germline): ENHRY, SYGVKD. The CDR3, as DNA: TGTGCCATCAGTGATGGTTTCTCTGGGGCCAACGTCCTGACTTTC. Translated: CAISDGFSGANVLTF.

This clone was counted only a few times. The chain couples TRBV6-1 to TRBJ2-7; 9 bases match TRBD2. Germline lookup yields CDR1 MNHNS and CDR2 SASEGT. Trimming cost V 7 bases and J 4 bases; bases outside gene matches: 5. The CDR3 length is 13 residues. Here the CDR3 DNA reads TGTGCCAGCATACTAGCGGGTGGGTACGAGCAGTACTTC. It codes for CASILAGGYEQYF.

This chain joins TRBV5-4 and TRBJ2-5; 9 bases map to TRBD2. Losses at the gene ends were 4 bases for V and 4 bases for J; bases not matched to a gene: 5. The CDR3 totals 14 residues. The germline V gene has CDR1 SGHNT and CDR2 YYREEE (reference sequence). This chain's CDR3 is CASSQGLAPETQYF. The CDR3 DNA follows: TGTGCCAGCAGCCAGGGACTAGCCCCAGAGACCCAGTACTTC.